The rows below give T cell receptor beta chains drawn from one sample of a study of T cells in Graves' hyperthyroidism and ophthalmopathy. TCRdb processed the multiplex PCR reads anew with MiXCR; each CDR3 protein has one entry. This repertoire shows fewer than 500,000 distinct CDR3 sequences, roughly 15% found once; its top ten account for 15% to 20%. Material: blood. These TCRs come from a woman aged 25 to 39 with Graves' ophthalmopathy. The CDR3 runs from the conserved cysteine through the conserved F or W. The order of the fields is clone size, J gene, V gene, D gene, CDR3 DNA, CDR3 protein. D genes are given only for firm matches. Size values are once, few and many counts, or a class for expanded clones, and some rows have none.

abundance: .
j_gene: TRBJ2-7
v_gene: TRBV27
d_gene: .
CDR3nt: TGTGCCAGCAATAACGGGATGGGGTACGAGCAGTACTTC
CDR3aa: CASNNGMGYEQYF

abundance: many
j_gene: TRBJ2-7
v_gene: TRBV6-5
d_gene: TRBD1
CDR3nt: TGTGCCAGCAGTTACTCGAGACAGGGGGTTAGCTCCTACGAGCAGTACTTC
CDR3aa: CASSYSRQGVSSYEQYF

abundance: few
j_gene: TRBJ2-5
v_gene: TRBV12-3/TRBV12-4
d_gene: .
CDR3nt: TGTGCCAGCAGTTTATTTGGTGGGGGCAGCCAAGAGACCCAGTACTTC
CDR3aa: CASSLFGGGSQETQYF

abundance: few
j_gene: TRBJ1-6
v_gene: TRBV7-6
d_gene: .
CDR3nt: TGTGCCAGCAGCCTGGGCCCTACCAATTCACCCCTCCACTTT
CDR3aa: CASSLGPTNSPLHF

abundance: .
j_gene: TRBJ2-3
v_gene: TRBV15
d_gene: TRBD2
CDR3nt: TGTGCCACCAGCAGAGATCTGGCGGGGGGGTACACAGATACGCAGTATTTT
CDR3aa: CATSRDLAGGYTDTQYF

abundance: many
j_gene: TRBJ1-5
v_gene: TRBV6-1
d_gene: .
CDR3nt: TGTGCCAGCAGCGAAGGGCAGGGAAGGAATCAGCCCCAGCATTTT
CDR3aa: CASSEGQGRNQPQHF

abundance: many
j_gene: TRBJ2-5
v_gene: TRBV7-9
d_gene: TRBD2
CDR3nt: TGTGCCAGCAGCTTTGGGACTAGCGGGGGGACGTACTTC
CDR3aa: CASSFGTSGGTYF

abundance: .
j_gene: TRBJ1-1
v_gene: TRBV12-3/TRBV12-4
d_gene: .
CDR3nt: TGTGCCAGCAGAGGGGGGGCGGCGAACACTGAAGCTTTCTTT
CDR3aa: CASRGGAANTEAFF

abundance: .
j_gene: TRBJ1-3
v_gene: TRBV5-5
d_gene: .
CDR3nt: TGTGCCAGCAGCTTGGAACCTAGATTGACTCCTGGAAACACCATATATTTT
CDR3aa: CASSLEPRLTPGNTIYF

abundance: .
j_gene: TRBJ2-5
v_gene: TRBV20-1
d_gene: .
CDR3nt: TGCAGTGCTGGACAGCCGTACCAAGAGACCCAGTACTTC
CDR3aa: CSAGQPYQETQYF

abundance: many
j_gene: TRBJ2-1
v_gene: TRBV11-2
d_gene: .
CDR3nt: TGTGCCAGCAGGGACTTGCCGGCGCGGAATTCCTACAATGAGCAGTTCTTC
CDR3aa: CASRDLPARNSYNEQFF

abundance: .
j_gene: TRBJ1-1
v_gene: TRBV4-1
d_gene: TRBD1
CDR3nt: TGCGCCAGCAGCCAAGGTTCGGGACAGGGAGGGAGGAACACTGAAGCTTTCTTT
CDR3aa: CASSQGSGQGGRNTEAFF

abundance: many
j_gene: TRBJ2-3
v_gene: TRBV7-2
d_gene: TRBD2
CDR3nt: TGTGCCAGCGCCCCTAGCGGGAACACAGATACGCAGTATTTT
CDR3aa: CASAPSGNTDTQYF

abundance: .
j_gene: TRBJ2-5
v_gene: TRBV28
d_gene: TRBD2
CDR3nt: TGTGCCAGCAGCCCGACTACGGGACTAGCGGGGGGCGACCAAGAGACCCAGTACTTC
CDR3aa: CASSPTTGLAGGDQETQYF

abundance: many
j_gene: TRBJ1-5
v_gene: TRBV24-1
d_gene: .
CDR3nt: TGTGCCACCAGTGACCCCGGAGGGACGCAGCCCCAGCATTTT
CDR3aa: CATSDPGGTQPQHF

abundance: many
j_gene: TRBJ1-1
v_gene: TRBV12-3/TRBV12-4
d_gene: .
CDR3nt: TGTGCCAGCACCGTTATGAACACTGAAGCTTTCTTT
CDR3aa: CASTVMNTEAFF

abundance: .
j_gene: TRBJ2-5
v_gene: TRBV7-7
d_gene: TRBD2
CDR3nt: TGTGCTAGCAGCTTAGGAGGAGCGGGGACCCAAGAGACCCAGTACTTC
CDR3aa: CASSLGGAGTQETQYF

abundance: many
j_gene: TRBJ1-3
v_gene: TRBV6-1
d_gene: TRBD1
CDR3nt: TGTGCCAGCAGGACCCGACAGGGACACGAACCTGGAAACACCATATATTTT
CDR3aa: CASRTRQGHEPGNTIYF

abundance: few
j_gene: TRBJ1-5
v_gene: TRBV18
d_gene: TRBD1
CDR3nt: TGTGCCAGCTCCCAGGGGGCGTCGGGCAATCAGCCCCAGCATTTT
CDR3aa: CASSQGASGNQPQHF

abundance: many
j_gene: TRBJ2-5
v_gene: TRBV2
d_gene: .
CDR3nt: TGTGCCAGCAGTGCCGCCAGGGGGGGGTGGCAAGAGACCCAGTACTTC
CDR3aa: CASSAARGGWQETQYF

abundance: .
j_gene: TRBJ2-1
v_gene: TRBV6-2/TRBV6-3
d_gene: .
CDR3nt: TGTGCCAGCAAGGGCGCGGGTGGGAATGAGCAGTTCTTC
CDR3aa: CASKGAGGNEQFF

abundance: .
j_gene: TRBJ2-1
v_gene: TRBV24-1
d_gene: .
CDR3nt: TGTGCCACCAGTGGTTTGCGGGGAGATAATGAGCAGTTCTTC
CDR3aa: CATSGLRGDNEQFF

abundance: many
j_gene: TRBJ1-2
v_gene: TRBV11-2
d_gene: .
CDR3nt: TGTGCCAGCAGCTTGAACAGCTGGGACTATGGCTACACCTTC
CDR3aa: CASSLNSWDYGYTF

abundance: .
j_gene: TRBJ2-7
v_gene: TRBV20-1
d_gene: TRBD1
CDR3nt: TGCAGTGCTAGAGATTCCGGGGGACAGGGCCCCTACGAGCAGTACTTC
CDR3aa: CSARDSGGQGPYEQYF

abundance: many
j_gene: TRBJ2-2
v_gene: TRBV28
d_gene: .
CDR3nt: TGTGCCAGCAACAGGTATCGCACCGGGGAGCTGTTTTTT
CDR3aa: CASNRYRTGELFF

abundance: .
j_gene: TRBJ1-2
v_gene: TRBV19
d_gene: .
CDR3nt: TGTGCCAGCTCATGGAGCCATGGCTACACCTTC
CDR3aa: CASSWSHGYTF

abundance: .
j_gene: TRBJ2-2
v_gene: TRBV7-2
d_gene: .
CDR3nt: TGTGCCAGCAGTCCTTTAGCGGGGACAGCCACCGGGGAGCTGTTTTTT
CDR3aa: CASSPLAGTATGELFF

abundance: many
j_gene: TRBJ2-3
v_gene: TRBV20-1
d_gene: TRBD2
CDR3nt: TGCAGTGCTCCGTTGGGCGGGGGGTACACAGATACGCAGTATTTT
CDR3aa: CSAPLGGGYTDTQYF

abundance: many
j_gene: TRBJ2-7
v_gene: TRBV28
d_gene: .
CDR3nt: TGTGCCAGCAGTCGTGGAGGAGGTGACGAGCAGTACTTC
CDR3aa: CASSRGGGDEQYF

abundance: many
j_gene: TRBJ1-4
v_gene: TRBV20-1
d_gene: .
CDR3nt: TGCAGTGCTACCAAATCAACAGGGATCGGAAAACTGTTTTTT
CDR3aa: CSATKSTGIGKLFF

abundance: few
j_gene: TRBJ1-5
v_gene: TRBV24-1
d_gene: .
CDR3nt: TGTGCCACCAGTGATCGTCAGGGTGGCAATCAGCCCCAGCATTTT
CDR3aa: CATSDRQGGNQPQHF

abundance: once
j_gene: TRBJ1-2
v_gene: TRBV10-2
d_gene: .
CDR3nt: TGCGCCAGCAGCGATCCCGTGCCCACCAGTGGTGGCTACACCTTC
CDR3aa: CASSDPVPTSGGYTF

abundance: many
j_gene: TRBJ2-1
v_gene: TRBV9
d_gene: .
CDR3nt: TGTGCCAGCAGCGAATCCGGGGGACAGTTCAATGAGCAGTTCTTC
CDR3aa: CASSESGGQFNEQFF

abundance: many
j_gene: TRBJ2-1
v_gene: TRBV5-1
d_gene: TRBD2
CDR3nt: TGCGCCAGCAGCTTGGAGTATGGAGCGGGGAGGGGTGATGAGCAGTTCTTC
CDR3aa: CASSLEYGAGRGDEQFF

abundance: few
j_gene: TRBJ1-1
v_gene: TRBV30
d_gene: .
CDR3nt: TGTGCCTGGATCTCCAGAAATGAAGCTTTCTTT
CDR3aa: CAWISRNEAFF

abundance: few
j_gene: TRBJ1-3
v_gene: TRBV18
d_gene: .
CDR3nt: TGTGCCAGCTCACCGGCCCCCAACTCTGGAAACACCATATATTTT
CDR3aa: CASSPAPNSGNTIYF

abundance: many
j_gene: TRBJ2-7
v_gene: TRBV28
d_gene: TRBD1
CDR3nt: TGTGCCAGCATCGGGACAGGTACCTACGAGCAGTACTTC
CDR3aa: CASIGTGTYEQYF

abundance: many
j_gene: TRBJ1-2
v_gene: TRBV2
d_gene: TRBD1
CDR3nt: TGTGCCAGCACGGGACAGATCTATGGCTACACCTTC
CDR3aa: CASTGQIYGYTF

abundance: few
j_gene: TRBJ1-6
v_gene: TRBV20-1
d_gene: .
CDR3nt: TGCAGTGCCAGACAGGCGAACTATAATTCACCCCTCCACTTT
CDR3aa: CSARQANYNSPLHF

abundance: .
j_gene: TRBJ1-1
v_gene: TRBV28
d_gene: .
CDR3nt: TGTGCCAGCAGTCTAGGAGGGGCAGGGATGAACACTGAAGCTTTCTTT
CDR3aa: CASSLGGAGMNTEAFF

abundance: many
j_gene: TRBJ2-5
v_gene: TRBV3-1
d_gene: TRBD1
CDR3nt: TGTGCCAGCAGCGGGACAGCTTTCCAAGAGACCCAGTACTTC
CDR3aa: CASSGTAFQETQYF

abundance: many
j_gene: TRBJ2-1
v_gene: TRBV2
d_gene: .
CDR3nt: TGTGCCAGCAGTGAGGTTGGGACTCGTCGATCCTACAATGAGCAGTTCTTC
CDR3aa: CASSEVGTRRSYNEQFF

abundance: many
j_gene: TRBJ2-1
v_gene: TRBV24-1
d_gene: .
CDR3nt: TGTGCCACCAGTGATTTCCCTTGGGCCCTAGCGAGGGGGGGGGATGAGCAGTTCTTC
CDR3aa: CATSDFPWALARGGDEQFF

abundance: .
j_gene: TRBJ1-5
v_gene: TRBV30
d_gene: TRBD1
CDR3nt: TGTGCCTGGGGACCCGGGACAGGGATCAATCAGCCCCAGCATTTT
CDR3aa: CAWGPGTGINQPQHF

abundance: .
j_gene: TRBJ2-3
v_gene: TRBV6-1
d_gene: .
CDR3nt: TGTGCCAGCAGTGAAGTTAAGGGTCCGACGCAGTATTTT
CDR3aa: CASSEVKGPTQYF

abundance: many
j_gene: TRBJ1-1
v_gene: TRBV3-1
d_gene: .
CDR3nt: TGTGCCAGCACCGGGGGCGCGGCCCACACTGAAGCTTTCTTT
CDR3aa: CASTGGAAHTEAFF

abundance: few
j_gene: TRBJ2-5
v_gene: TRBV25-1
d_gene: TRBD2
CDR3nt: TGTGCCAGCAGTGAGATAGGACTAGCGTCTAGTCGGTACTTC
CDR3aa: CASSEIGLASSRYF